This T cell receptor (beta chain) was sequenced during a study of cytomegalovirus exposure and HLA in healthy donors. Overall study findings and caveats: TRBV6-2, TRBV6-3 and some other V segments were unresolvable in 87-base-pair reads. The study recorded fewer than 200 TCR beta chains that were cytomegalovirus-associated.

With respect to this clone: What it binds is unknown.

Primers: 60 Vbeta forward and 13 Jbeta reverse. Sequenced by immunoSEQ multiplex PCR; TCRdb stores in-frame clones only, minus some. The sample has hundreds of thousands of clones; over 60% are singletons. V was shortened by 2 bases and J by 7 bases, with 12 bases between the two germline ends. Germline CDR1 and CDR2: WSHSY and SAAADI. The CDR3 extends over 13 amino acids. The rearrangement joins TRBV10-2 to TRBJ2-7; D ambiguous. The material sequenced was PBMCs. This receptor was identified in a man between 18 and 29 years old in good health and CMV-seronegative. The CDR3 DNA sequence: TGCGCCAGCAGTGAGCCCGCCCGTCGGGAGCAGTACTTC. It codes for CASSEPARREQYF.